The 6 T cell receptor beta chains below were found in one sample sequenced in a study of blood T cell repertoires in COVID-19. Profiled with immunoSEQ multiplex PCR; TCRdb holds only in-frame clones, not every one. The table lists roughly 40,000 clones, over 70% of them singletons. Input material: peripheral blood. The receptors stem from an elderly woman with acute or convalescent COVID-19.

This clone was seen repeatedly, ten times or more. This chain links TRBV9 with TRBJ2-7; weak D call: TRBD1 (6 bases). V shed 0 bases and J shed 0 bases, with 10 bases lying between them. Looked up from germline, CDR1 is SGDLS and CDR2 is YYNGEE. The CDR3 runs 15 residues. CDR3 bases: TGTGCCAGCAGCGTAGGGACAGCGAGCTCCTACGAGCAGTACTTC. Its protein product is CASSVGTASSYEQYF.

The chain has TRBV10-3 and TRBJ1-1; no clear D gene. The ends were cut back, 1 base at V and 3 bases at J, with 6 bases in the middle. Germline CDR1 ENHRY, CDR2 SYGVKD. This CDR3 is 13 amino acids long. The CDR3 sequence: CAISEFTYTEAFF. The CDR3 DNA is TGTGCCATCAGTGAGTTCACTTACACTGAAGCTTTCTTT.

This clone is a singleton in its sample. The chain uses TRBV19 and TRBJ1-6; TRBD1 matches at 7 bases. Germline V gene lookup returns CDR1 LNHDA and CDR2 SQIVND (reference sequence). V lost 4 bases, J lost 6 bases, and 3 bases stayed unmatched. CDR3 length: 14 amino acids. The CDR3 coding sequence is TGTGCCAGTAGTACAACAGGGGTTAATTCACCCCTCCACTTT. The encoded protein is CASSTTGVNSPLHF.

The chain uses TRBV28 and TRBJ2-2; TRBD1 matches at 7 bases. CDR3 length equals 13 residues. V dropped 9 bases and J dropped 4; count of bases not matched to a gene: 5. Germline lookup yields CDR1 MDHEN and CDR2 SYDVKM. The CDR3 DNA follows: TGTGCCAGTGGAACAGGGGTCACCGGGGAGCTGTTTTTT. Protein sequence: CASGTGVTGELFF.

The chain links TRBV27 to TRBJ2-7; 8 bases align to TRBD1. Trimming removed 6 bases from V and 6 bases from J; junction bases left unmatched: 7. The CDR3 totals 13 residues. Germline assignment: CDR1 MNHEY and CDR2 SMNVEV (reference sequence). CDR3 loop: CASRPTGGGEQYF. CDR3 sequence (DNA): TGTGCCAGCAGGCCAACAGGGGGTGGCGAGCAGTACTTC.

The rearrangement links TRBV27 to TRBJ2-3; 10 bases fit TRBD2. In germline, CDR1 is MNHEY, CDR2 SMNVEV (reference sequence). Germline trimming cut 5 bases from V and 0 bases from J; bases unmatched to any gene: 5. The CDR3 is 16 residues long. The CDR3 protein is CASSPQTSGSTDTQYF. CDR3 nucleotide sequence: TGTGCCAGCAGTCCCCAGACTAGCGGGAGCACAGATACGCAGTATTTT.